The next 20 T cell receptor beta chains were all read from a single sample in a study of CD8+CD57+ T cells in acquired aplastic anemia. CD8+CD57+ cell expansion had been shown by flow cytometry in patients chosen for sequencing. The template for TCR beta VDJ and CDR3 sequence profiling was genomic DNA. TCRdb re-called the reads through MiXCR, storing one row per CDR3 protein. Of 200,000 to 250,000 distinct CDR3 sequences listed, around three fifths are singletons. Material for sequencing was sorted CD4+, CD8+, or CD8+CD57+ T cells (not recorded which) from PBMCs. The receptors come from a human donor with aplastic anemia.

The gene calls are TRBV12-3 or TRBV12-4 and TRBJ2-5; maybe TRBD1 (5 bases). Trimming cost V 2 bases and J 4 bases, with 14 bases left between them. The length of the CDR3 is 15 residues. The CDR3: CASSLIAGLGETQYF. The CDR3 bases are TGTGCCAGCAGTTTAATAGCAGGGTTGGGAGAGACCCAGTACTTC.

This chain uses TRBV12-3 or TRBV12-4 with TRBJ1-5, with D possibly matching TRBD1 (5 bases). The CDR3 extends over 15 amino acids. V was clipped by 6 bases and J by 9 bases, with 21 bases between them. In DNA form, the CDR3 reads TGTGCCAGCAGCTCCACTAGCGGGGGGATTGTGCCCCAGCATTTT. This sequence encodes CASSSTSGGIVPQHF.

V gene TRBV27 combines with J gene TRBJ2-7; 12 nucleotides agree with TRBD1. The J segment lost 9 bases and the V segment lost 5 bases, leaving 8 bases of the junction unmatched. Germline lookup yields CDR1 MNHEY and CDR2 SMNVEV (reference sequence). The CDR3 runs to 14 residues. The CDR3 DNA follows: TGTGCCAGCAGTGCACCCGGGACAGGGGGCCGGCAGTACTTC. Translating it yields CASSAPGTGGRQYF.

The chain recombines TRBV10-3 with TRBJ2-2, with 7 bases fitting TRBD2. CDR3 length: 16 residues. CDR1 is ENHRY, CDR2 SYGVKD, per germline. The V gene end was trimmed by 2 bases and the J gene end by 4 bases; junction bases not matched to a gene: 7. The CDR3 DNA reads as TGTGCCATCAGTGAGAGAGCGGGGTTGAGCACCGGGGAGCTGTTTTTT. Translation: CAISERAGLSTGELFF.

CDR3 DNA sequence: TGTGCCACCAGCAGTGAAGGTGTGGGACAGGGAGGGGATGAGCAGTTCTTC. It translates to CATSSEGVGQGGDEQFF. V and J are TRBV15 and TRBJ2-1; TRBD1 aligns across 9 bases. This CDR3 has 17 amino acids. From germline, CDR1 is LNHNV and CDR2 YYDKDF (reference sequence). With V trimmed by 3 bases and J by 8 bases, 14 bases remained unmatched.

The J gene is TRBJ2-7, the V gene TRBV3-1; D not resolved. Germline V gene lookup returns CDR1 LGHDT and CDR2 YNNKEL (reference sequence). V was pared by 5 bases and J by 6 bases, with 8 bases between. This CDR3 region has 11 residues. CDR3 residues: CASSFNREQYF. CDR3 in DNA: TGTGCCAGCAGCTTCAATCGCGAGCAGTACTTC.

The chain combines TRBV25-1 with TRBJ2-1; D unresolved. The V end lost 2 bases, the J end lost 0 bases, and 11 bases lay between the germline ends. Germline CDR1 is MGHDK and CDR2 is SYGVNS. The CDR3 is 16 residues long. CDR3 loop: CASSELGDSSYNEQFF. For the CDR3, the DNA is TGTGCCAGCAGTGAACTTGGCGATAGCTCCTACAATGAGCAGTTCTTC.

As regards this clonotype: This is likely a read error, given that the CDR3 carries no conserved phenylalanine or tryptophan at its end. V usage is TRBV15 and J usage is TRBJ2-5; D is uncertain. This CDR3 has 16 residues. Germline CDR1 reads LNHNV; CDR2 reads YYDKDF (reference sequence). Between the trimmed V and J ends, which lost 3 bases and 5 bases, there was a span of 19 bases. This chain's CDR3 is CATSSSSGTAHETQYL. The CDR3 nucleotides are TGTGCCACCAGCAGCTCAAGTGGTACGGCCCATGAGACCCAGTACCTC.

This clonotype was seen a handful of times. This chain joins TRBV7-9 and TRBJ2-3; no reliable D call. The CDR3 is 13 amino acids. Trimming cost V 0 bases and J 5 bases, with 6 bases left between them. Germline CDR1 SEHNR, CDR2 FQNEAQ (reference sequence). The CDR3 protein is CASSLAGIDTQYF. The CDR3 DNA is TGTGCCAGCAGCTTAGCAGGGATAGATACGCAGTATTTT.

This clonotype was detected a few times. The V and J genes are TRBV3-1 and TRBJ1-1; D remains ambiguous. The CDR3 has 12 amino acids. Germline values: CDR1 LGHDT, CDR2 YNNKEL (reference sequence). V dropped 0 bases and J dropped 4 bases, with 3 bases sitting between them. The CDR3 region is CASSQEVTEAFF. CDR3 in DNA: TGTGCCAGCAGCCAAGAGGTCACTGAAGCTTTCTTT.

The V and J genes are TRBV5-1 and TRBJ2-1, with D possibly matching TRBD2 (7 bases). V lost 3 bases, J lost 4 bases, and 20 bases lay in between. Germline V gene data show CDR1 as SGHRS and CDR2 as YFSETQ. The CDR3 is 17 residues long. The DNA of the CDR3 is TGCGCCAGCAGCTCACCAACCGGGGGGCCCACATACAATGAGCAGTTCTTC. Translation: CASSSPTGGPTYNEQFF.

The J gene is TRBJ2-7, the V gene TRBV7-8; 10 nucleotides match TRBD2. This CDR3 spans 15 amino acids. Trimming removed 1 base from V and 7 bases from J; junction bases left unmatched: 7. CDR1 SGHVS and CDR2 FQNEAQ come from the germline V gene. The CDR3 is CASSLVRLLAGEQYF. The CDR3 bases are TGTGCCAGCAGCTTAGTCCGCCTACTAGCGGGGGAGCAGTACTTC.

The table lists this clonotype with a count of one. The chain couples TRBV2 to TRBJ2-3, with a weak D call TRBD1 (6 bases). CDR1 is SNHLY and CDR2 is FYNNEI in the germline V gene. V was pared by 6 bases and J by 0 bases, with 10 bases between. The CDR3 extends over 14 amino acids. CDR3 sequence: CASRDGTSTDTQYF. CDR3 nucleotides: TGTGCCAGCAGGGACGGGACAAGCACAGATACGCAGTATTTT.

In DNA, the CDR3 is TGTGCCAGCAGTTTTCGGCAGGGCCCCTACGAGCAGTACTTC. This translates into CASSFRQGPYEQYF. The rearrangement joins TRBV12-3 or TRBV12-4 to TRBJ2-7, with D tentatively TRBD1 (5 bases). The CDR3 extends over 14 amino acids. Trimming removed 3 bases at V and 2 bases at J, with 11 bases between.

This chain connects TRBV20-1 to TRBJ2-1; D is possibly TRBD1 or TRBD2 (5 bases each). Trimming removed 0 bases at V and 15 bases at J, with 18 bases between. Germline loops: CDR1 DFQATT, CDR2 SNEGSKA (reference sequence). The CDR3 has 13 amino acids. The CDR3 protein is CSARDRGTSVLFF. The CDR3, as DNA: TGCAGTGCTAGAGACCGAGGGACCTCCGTCCTGTTCTTC.

This clonotype was found many times. The CDR3 DNA sequence: TGTGCCAGCAGCCCCCGACAGGGAACGGGCGATACGCAGTATTTT. It specifies CASSPRQGTGDTQYF. This chain connects TRBV11-2 to TRBJ2-3, with 7 bases matching TRBD1. The CDR3 sequence is 15 residues long. After removal of 5 bases from V and 6 bases from J, the junction contained 11 bases not matched to a gene. CDR1 SGHAT and CDR2 FQNNGV come from the germline V gene.

This clonotype was counted between two and nine times. This chain links TRBV7-9 with TRBJ1-1; D is unclear. The germline CDR1 and CDR2 sequences are SEHNR and FQNEAQ (reference sequence). With 5 bases removed from V and 6 bases from J, the gap between germline ends came to 10 bases. CDR3 length: 12 amino acids. This chain's CDR3 is CASSKWPAEAFF. CDR3 in DNA: TGTGCCAGCAGCAAGTGGCCCGCTGAAGCTTTCTTT.

This clonotype has only one observation. The chain employs TRBV12-3 or TRBV12-4 and TRBJ1-2; a possible D gene is TRBD1 (5 bases). This CDR3 has 15 amino acids. The ends were cut back, 3 bases at V and 8 bases at J, with 19 bases in the middle. DNA of the CDR3: TGTGCCAGCAGTTTTCCGAGGGCCGGGACTTACGGCTACACCTTC. This encodes CASSFPRAGTYGYTF.

This clonotype showed up just a few times. The gene calls are TRBV20-1 and TRBJ2-7; 9 positions match TRBD2. Germline V gives CDR1 DFQATT, CDR2 SNEGSKA (reference sequence). V gave up 0 bases and J gave up 2 bases; unmatched junction bases: 5. This CDR3 is 15 amino acids long. The CDR3 sequence: CSARDQSSGAYEQYF. The CDR3 region has the DNA TGCAGTGCTAGAGATCAGTCTAGCGGGGCCTACGAGCAGTACTTC.

This chain uses TRBV12-3 or TRBV12-4 with TRBJ2-5, with D perhaps matching TRBD1 (5 bases). The length of the CDR3 is 15 residues. V was pared by 1 base and J by 5 bases, with 14 bases between. The DNA of the CDR3 is TGTGCCAGCAGTTTAGGGGGCAGTCTATGGGAGACCCAGTACTTC. This translates into CASSLGGSLWETQYF.